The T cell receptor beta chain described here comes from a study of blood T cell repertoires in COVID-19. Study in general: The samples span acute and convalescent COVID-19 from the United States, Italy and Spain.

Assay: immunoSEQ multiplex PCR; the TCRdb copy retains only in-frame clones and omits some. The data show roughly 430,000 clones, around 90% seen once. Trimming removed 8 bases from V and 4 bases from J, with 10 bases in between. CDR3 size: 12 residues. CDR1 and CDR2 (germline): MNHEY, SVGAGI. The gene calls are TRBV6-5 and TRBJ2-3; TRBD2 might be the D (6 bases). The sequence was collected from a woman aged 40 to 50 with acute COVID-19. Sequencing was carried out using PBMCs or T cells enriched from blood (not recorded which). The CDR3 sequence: CASGGWADTQYF. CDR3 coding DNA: TGTGCCAGCGGGGGGTGGGCAGATACGCAGTATTTT.